These 9 T cell receptor beta chains originate from one sample sequenced in a study of CXCR3-negative and CXCR3-positive naive CD8 T cells. Overall study findings and caveats: Relative to CXCR3-negative naive cells, CXCR3-positive naive cells had more hydrophobic TRB CDR3s.

These TCRs are of unknown antigen specificity. 5' RACE that incorporated UMI labels was used to prepare the TRB cDNA libraries. TCRdb reanalyzed the 5' RACE reads and collapses them to one entry per CDR3 protein, without DNA. The table lists some 130,000 distinct CDR3 sequences. The sample comprised naive CXCR3+ CD8+ T cells from blood. As to subset: CD45RO-CCR7+CD27+CD95- naive CD8+ T cells expressing CXCR3 (TNR3+). The receptors originated from a human donor in good health. Some clones in this sample may be carry-over from other donors' samples.

The chain combines TRBV9 with TRBJ2-1; as DNA is missing, the TRBD2 call by TCRdb cannot be tested. Germline assignment: CDR1 SGDLS and CDR2 YYNGEE. The CDR3 is 13 amino acids. CDR3 residues: CASSVRSGNEQFF. Full variable domain (remainder filled in from reference TRBV9 and TRBJ2-1): DSGVTQTPKHLITATGQRVTLRCSPRSGDLSVYWYQQSLDQGLQFLIQYYNGEERAKGNILERFSAQQFPDLHSELNLSSLELGDSALYFCASSVRSGNEQFFGPGTRLTVL.

CDR3 region: CATSRGVQQLYNEQFF. V usage is TRBV15 and J usage is TRBJ2-1. Germline CDR1 and CDR2: LNHNV and YYDKDF (reference sequence). This CDR3 contains 16 residues.

The chain recombines TRBV29-1 with TRBJ2-7; checking the TCRdb D call of TRBD1 is not possible without DNA. The germline V gene encodes CDR1 SQVTM and CDR2 ANQGSEA. The CDR3 is 13 residues long. CDR3: CSVEGQGVGEQYF.

The chain recombines TRBV19 with TRBJ2-1. Germline V CDR1 and CDR2: LNHDA, SQIVND (reference sequence). CDR3 length: 13 residues. The CDR3 region is CASSIDRMNEQFF.

V usage is TRBV7-8 and J usage is TRBJ2-1; no DNA is available, so the TRBD2 call from TCRdb remains unchecked. The CDR3 spans 15 residues. Per germline, CDR1 SGHVS and CDR2 FQNEAQ. Here the CDR3 reads CASSFIAGASNEQFF.

The V gene is TRBV28, the J gene TRBJ2-2; TCRdb's D call, TRBD1, is unchecked because there is no DNA. Germline lookup yields CDR1 MDHEN and CDR2 SYDVKM. The CDR3 spans 15 residues. The CDR3 protein is CASTQGQGAPGELFF.

This chain joins TRBV4-3 and TRBJ1-3. CDR1 and CDR2 (germline): LGHNA, YSLEER. This CDR3 has 12 amino acids. The CDR3 sequence is CASSQDANTIYF.

The chain has TRBV11-2 and TRBJ2-1; lacking DNA, the TRBD2 call made by TCRdb goes unchecked. Germline lookup yields CDR1 SGHAT and CDR2 FQNNGV. CDR3 length: 16 amino acids. The CDR3 loop is CASSSQAERSYNEQFF. Full variable domain (remainder filled in from reference TRBV11-2 and TRBJ2-1): EAGVAQSPRYKIIEKRQSVAFWCNPISGHATLYWYQQILGQGPKLLIQFQNNGVVDDSQLPKDRFSAERLKGVDSTLKIQPAKLEDSAVYLCASSSQAERSYNEQFFGPGTRLTVL.

The gene calls are TRBV27 and TRBJ2-1; with no DNA, the TCRdb D assignment of TRBD2 cannot be verified. Germline V CDR1 and CDR2: MNHEY, SMNVEV (reference sequence). The CDR3 is made up of 18 amino acids. CDR3 residues: CAGSPLAGARVAYNEQFF.